A selection of T cell receptor beta chains follows, all from one sample in a study of T-cell memory formation after mild COVID-19. A single record per CDR3 protein comes from TCRdb applying MiXCR to the 5' RACE reads. The top ten clones hold 20% to 25% of a sample with 400,000 to 450,000 distinct CDR3 sequences, approximately 18% of them seen once. The sequenced sample consisted of PBMCs or a T cell subset sorted from them (not recorded which). Source of these receptors: a man aged 18 to 29 who had mild COVID-19 (a few samples of this study predate the infection). Cell type and time point are not known. Both conserved end residues are part of each CDR3. The D gene is left open where the match is weak. Only some rows state a clone size, as once, few, many or a class for expanded clones.

D gene	J gene	V gene	clone size	CDR3 DNA	CDR3 protein
TRBD1	TRBJ2-7	TRBV24-1	NA	TGTGCCACCCAGCTCAGGACAGGGGACTACGAGCAGTACTTC	CATQLRTGDYEQYF
NA	TRBJ1-1	TRBV20-1	many	TGCAGTGCCTTCCGGGGTCCGGACACTGAAGCTTTCTTT	CSAFRGPDTEAFF
TRBD1	TRBJ1-6	TRBV20-1	NA	TGCAGTGCTAGAGATAGAAGGACAGGGTGGTCACCCCTCCACTTT	CSARDRRTGWSPLHF
NA	TRBJ2-1	TRBV4-3	many	TGCGCCAGCAGCGGGGCGAGCTCCTACAATGAGCAGTTCTTC	CASSGASSYNEQFF
TRBD1	TRBJ2-5	TRBV4-1	NA	TGCGCCAGCAGCCAACCCGGGACAGCTAAACAAGAGACCCAGTACTTC	CASSQPGTAKQETQYF
NA	TRBJ2-2	TRBV11-2	few	TGTGCCAGCAGCGCGACAGTTAGGTGGGTCGGCACCGGGGAGCTGTTTTTT	CASSATVRWVGTGELFF
NA	TRBJ2-3	TRBV12-3/TRBV12-4	NA	TGTGCCAGCAGTTTTAGGTTCGAGGACCCAGATACGCAGTATTTT	CASSFRFEDPDTQYF
TRBD2	TRBJ2-3	TRBV7-2	few	TGTGCCAGCAGCACCCGATACGGGACTAGCGCTGCCACAGATACGCAGTATTTT	CASSTRYGTSAATDTQYF
NA	TRBJ2-1	TRBV12-3/TRBV12-4	NA	TGTGCCAGCACCCTAATCGGGAGCTCCTACAATGAGCAGTTCTTC	CASTLIGSSYNEQFF
TRBD2	TRBJ2-2	TRBV6-2/TRBV6-3	NA	TGTGCCAGCAGTTATGGAAGCGGGGGATATACCGGGGAGCTGTTTTTT	CASSYGSGGYTGELFF
TRBD1	TRBJ1-6	TRBV6-1	NA	TGTGCCAGCAGACCGGGACAGGGTAATTCACCCCTCCACTTT	CASRPGQGNSPLHF
TRBD1	TRBJ2-3	TRBV7-2	NA	TGTGCCAGCAGCCTCCTTAGGACAGGGGGCACAGATACGCAGTATTTT	CASSLLRTGGTDTQYF
NA	TRBJ2-3	TRBV7-2	few	TGTGCCAGCAGCACCCCGTTTAGGGCAGATACGCAGTATTTT	CASSTPFRADTQYF
TRBD1	TRBJ2-2	TRBV19	few	TGTGCCAGTAGTATGGGCCCCGGGACAGGGGCTTCCACCGGGGAGCTGTTTTTT	CASSMGPGTGASTGELFF
NA	TRBJ2-3	TRBV12-3/TRBV12-4	NA	TGTGCCAGCCATGCCGATACGCAGTATTTT	CASHADTQYF
NA	TRBJ1-6	TRBV5-5	few	TGTGCCAGCAGCCAGCGGGGCTATAATTCACCCCTCCACTTT	CASSQRGYNSPLHF
TRBD1	TRBJ1-6	TRBV6-5	NA	TGTGCCAGCAGTGCCCGCGGGGGACAGGGGACGAATAATTCACCCCTCCACTTT	CASSARGGQGTNNSPLHF
TRBD2	TRBJ2-3	TRBV7-9	few	TGTGCCAGCTCATTATCGGGGGGGCTATCCGATACGCAGTATTTT	CASSLSGGLSDTQYF